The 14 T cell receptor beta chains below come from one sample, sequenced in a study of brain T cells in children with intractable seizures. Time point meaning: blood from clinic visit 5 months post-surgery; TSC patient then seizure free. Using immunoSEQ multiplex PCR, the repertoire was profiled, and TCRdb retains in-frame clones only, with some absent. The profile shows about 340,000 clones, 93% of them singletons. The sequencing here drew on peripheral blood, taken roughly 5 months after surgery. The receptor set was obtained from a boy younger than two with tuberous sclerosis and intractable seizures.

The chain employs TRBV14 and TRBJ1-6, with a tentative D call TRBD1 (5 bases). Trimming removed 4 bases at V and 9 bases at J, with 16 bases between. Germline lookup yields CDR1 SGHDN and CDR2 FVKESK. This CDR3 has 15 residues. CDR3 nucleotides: TGTGCCAGCAGCCCAAACCAGGGAGGAGTTTCACCCCTCCACTTT. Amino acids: CASSPNQGGVSPLHF.

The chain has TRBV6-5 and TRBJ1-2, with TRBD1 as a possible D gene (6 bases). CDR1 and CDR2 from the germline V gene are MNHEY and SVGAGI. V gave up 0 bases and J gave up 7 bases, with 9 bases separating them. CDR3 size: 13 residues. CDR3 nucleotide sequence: TGTGCCAGCAGTTACTCATCACAGGGTGGCTACACCTTC. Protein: CASSYSSQGGYTF.

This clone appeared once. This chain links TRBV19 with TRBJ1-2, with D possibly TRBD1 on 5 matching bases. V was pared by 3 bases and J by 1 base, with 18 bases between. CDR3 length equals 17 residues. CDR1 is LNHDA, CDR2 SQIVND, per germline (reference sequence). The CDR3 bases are TGTGCCAGTAGTATTCCGGGACCAACTATATATAACTATGGCTACACCTTC. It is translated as CASSIPGPTIYNYGYTF.

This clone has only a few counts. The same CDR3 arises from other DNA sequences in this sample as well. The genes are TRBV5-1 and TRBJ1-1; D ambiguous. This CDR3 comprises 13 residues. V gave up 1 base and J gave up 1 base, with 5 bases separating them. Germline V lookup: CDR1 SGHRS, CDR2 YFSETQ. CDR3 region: CASSLTENTEAFF. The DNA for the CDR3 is TGCGCCAGCAGCTTGACCGAGAACACTGAAGCTTTCTTT.

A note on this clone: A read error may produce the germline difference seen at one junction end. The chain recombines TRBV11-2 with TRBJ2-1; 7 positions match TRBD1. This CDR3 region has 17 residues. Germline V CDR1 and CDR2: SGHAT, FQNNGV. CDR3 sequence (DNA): TGTGCCAGCAACTTAGGGTGGGGACAGAGCTCCTACAATGAGCAGTTCTTC. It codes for CASNLGWGQSSYNEQFF.

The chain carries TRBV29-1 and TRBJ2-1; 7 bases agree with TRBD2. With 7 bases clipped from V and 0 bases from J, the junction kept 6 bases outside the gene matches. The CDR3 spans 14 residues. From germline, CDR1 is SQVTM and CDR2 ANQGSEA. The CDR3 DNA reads TGCAGCGCATTAGCGGGTGACTCCTACAATGAGCAGTTCTTC. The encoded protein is CSALAGDSYNEQFF.

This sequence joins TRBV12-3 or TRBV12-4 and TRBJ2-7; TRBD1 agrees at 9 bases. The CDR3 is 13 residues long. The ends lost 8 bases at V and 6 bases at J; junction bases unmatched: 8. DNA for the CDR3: TGTGCCAGCCGAGGGACAGGGCGCAGCGAGCAGTACTTC. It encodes CASRGTGRSEQYF.

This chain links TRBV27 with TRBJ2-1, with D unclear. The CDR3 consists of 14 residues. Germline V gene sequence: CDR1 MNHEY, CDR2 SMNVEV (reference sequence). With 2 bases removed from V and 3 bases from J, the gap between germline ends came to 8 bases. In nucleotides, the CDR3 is TGTGCCAGCAGTTTAATCAACAGCTACAATGAGCAGTTCTTC. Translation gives CASSLINSYNEQFF.

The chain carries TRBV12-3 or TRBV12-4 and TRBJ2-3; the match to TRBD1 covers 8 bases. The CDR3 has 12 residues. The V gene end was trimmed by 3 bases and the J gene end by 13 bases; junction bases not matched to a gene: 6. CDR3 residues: CASSLGTGGEYF. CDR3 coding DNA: TGTGCCAGCAGTTTGGGGACAGGCGGGGAGTATTTT.

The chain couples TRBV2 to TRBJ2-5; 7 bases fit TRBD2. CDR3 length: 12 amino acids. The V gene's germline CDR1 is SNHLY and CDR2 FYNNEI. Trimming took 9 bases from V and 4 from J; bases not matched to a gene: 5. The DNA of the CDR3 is TGTGCCAGTGGACTAGTCATAGAGACCCAGTACTTC. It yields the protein CASGLVIETQYF.

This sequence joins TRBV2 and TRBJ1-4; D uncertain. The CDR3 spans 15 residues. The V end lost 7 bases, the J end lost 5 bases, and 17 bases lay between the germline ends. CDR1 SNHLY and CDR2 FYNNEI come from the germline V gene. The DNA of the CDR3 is TGTGCCAGCATGAGTATGACCGCGGCGAATGAAAAACTGTTTTTT. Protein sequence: CASMSMTAANEKLFF.

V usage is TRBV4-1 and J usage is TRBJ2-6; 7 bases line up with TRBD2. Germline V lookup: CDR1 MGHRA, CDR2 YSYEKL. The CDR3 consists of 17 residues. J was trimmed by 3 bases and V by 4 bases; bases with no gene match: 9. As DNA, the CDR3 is TGCGCCAGCAGCCTGGGGAGGGTGGCAGGTGGGGCCAACGTCCTGACTTTC. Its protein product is CASSLGRVAGGANVLTF.

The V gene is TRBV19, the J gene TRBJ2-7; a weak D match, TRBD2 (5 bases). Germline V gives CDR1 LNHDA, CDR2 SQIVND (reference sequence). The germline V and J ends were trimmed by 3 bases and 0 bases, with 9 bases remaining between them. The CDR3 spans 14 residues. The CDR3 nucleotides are TGTGCCAGTAGTATCTTTGGGAGCTCCTACGAGCAGTACTTC. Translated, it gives CASSIFGSSYEQYF.

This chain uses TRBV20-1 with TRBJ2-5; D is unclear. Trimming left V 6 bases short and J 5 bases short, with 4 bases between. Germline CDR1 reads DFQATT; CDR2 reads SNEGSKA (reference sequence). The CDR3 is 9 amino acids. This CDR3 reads CSAGETQYF. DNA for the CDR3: TGCAGTGCGGGCGAGACCCAGTACTTC.